This T cell receptor (beta chain) was found in a study of early T cells in non-severe SARS-CoV-2 infection. This clonotype has at least ten counts. Individual cDNA molecules carried attached unique molecular identifiers. TCRdb processed the 5' RACE reads anew with MiXCR; each CDR3 protein has one entry. The sample carries fewer than 85,000 distinct CDR3 sequences, 9% to 15% recorded once. The source is an adult who was a healthcare worker with PCR-confirmed SARS-CoV-2 infection or an uninfected control (not recorded which). Sequencing input: whole blood.

This CDR3 is CSVEVGAQETQYF. The CDR3 DNA reads TGCAGCGTTGAAGTGGGAGCCCAAGAGACCCAGTACTTC. The rearrangement links TRBV29-1 to TRBJ2-5, with a tentative D call TRBD2 (5 bases). The CDR3 loop spans 13 amino acids. Germline CDR1 is SQVTM and CDR2 is ANQGSEA. Trimming shortened V by 1 base and J by 1 base, and 7 bases separated the two germline ends.